This T cell receptor beta chain appears in the sequencing data of a study of Graves' ophthalmopathy and Graves' hyperthyroidism. Overall study context: Before any treatment, peripheral blood was taken at the initial diagnosis. Whole-study findings and limits: Appearing in blood as well were most expanded thyroid clonotypes above 0.001 frequency.

RNA transcripts provided the template for amplifying TCR beta CDR3 regions. Following a first-round RT-PCR that used HTBI primers, a second-round multiplex PCR was carried out. TCRdb analysed the multiplex PCR reads with MiXCR anew, one entry per CDR3 protein. The table lists about 700,000 distinct CDR3 sequences, approximately 39% of them singletons. This clonotype was counted ten times or more. Its antigen is currently unknown. Germline V lookup: CDR1 LNHNV, CDR2 YYDKDF (reference sequence). This CDR3 region has 14 residues. Trimming removed 0 bases at V and 5 bases at J, with 8 bases between. Ophthalmopathy-affected donors exhibited moderate-to-severe activity, CAS ≥3, NOSPECS ≥4, and duration under 3 months. Other autoimmune disease, uncontrolled infection, pregnancy and lactation led to exclusion.

The sample consisted of peripheral blood. This sequence originates from an adult man with Graves' ophthalmopathy. This chain uses TRBV15 with TRBJ1-5; D call uncertain. CDR3 residues: CATSREVRYQPQHF. DNA for the CDR3: TGTGCCACCAGCAGAGAGGTCAGATATCAGCCCCAGCATTTT.